These 30 T cell receptor beta chains originate from one sample sequenced in a study of technical replicates of blood from four donors. Clones were sequenced by immunoSEQ multiplex PCR, and TCRdb holds only the in-frame ones, with some missing. In the table there are about 76,000 clones, around 86% of which are singletons. The sequencing sample was made of PBMCs. These receptors all stem from a human donor in good health. Some clones in this sample may be carry-over from other donors' samples.

This chain connects TRBV4-3 to TRBJ1-6, with no clear D. The CDR3 consists of 15 residues. The V gene's germline CDR1 is LGHNA and CDR2 YSLEER. V lost 2 bases and J 6 bases, leaving 11 bases between the germline ends. CDR3 nucleotide sequence: TGCGCCAGCAGCCAATTGGGAGACGGTAATTCACCCCTCCACTTT. Its protein product is CASSQLGDGNSPLHF.

This chain connects TRBV14 to TRBJ2-7, with D tentatively TRBD2 (6 bases). Germline loops: CDR1 SGHDN, CDR2 FVKESK. The CDR3 totals 12 residues. Trimming cost V 4 bases and J 7 bases, with 11 bases left between them. The CDR3 is CASSLRELEQYF. The CDR3 DNA reads as TGTGCCAGCAGCCTCCGGGAGCTAGAGCAGTACTTC.

This chain connects TRBV4-2 to TRBJ2-5; 7 bases line up with TRBD1. This CDR3 is 16 amino acids long. Germline CDR1 is LGHNA and CDR2 is YNFKEQ. J was trimmed by 5 bases and V by 3 bases; bases with no gene match: 12. The CDR3 nucleotides read TGTGCCAGCAGCCACTCCCGAGGGGGCGCCGCCGAGACCCAGTACTTC. This codes for CASSHSRGGAAETQYF.

The V call is TRBV2, the J call TRBJ2-5; D is unclear. This CDR3 spans 12 amino acids. V shed 6 bases and J shed 1 base, with 6 bases lying between them. Germline V gives CDR1 SNHLY, CDR2 FYNNEI. The CDR3 sequence is CASRWLQETQYF. The CDR3 DNA is TGTGCCAGCAGGTGGCTCCAAGAGACCCAGTACTTC. The variable domain in full, completed from reference TRBV2 and TRBJ2-5, reads EPEVTQTPSHQVTQMGQEVILRCVPISNHLYFYWYRQILGQKVEFLVSFYNNEISEKSEIFDDQFSVERPDGSNFTLKIRSTKLEDSAMYFCASRWLQETQYFGPGTRLLVL.

This clone was seen only once. This rearrangement joins TRBV6-5 to TRBJ2-7; TRBD1 agrees at 7 bases. Germline V CDR1 and CDR2: MNHEY, SVGAGI. Trimming removed 0 bases from V and 3 bases from J; junction bases left unmatched: 5. The length of the CDR3 is 15 residues. The CDR3 reads CASSYSDRSFYEQYF. For the CDR3, the DNA is TGTGCCAGCAGTTACTCGGACAGGTCCTTCTACGAGCAGTACTTC.

The gene calls are TRBV6-5 and TRBJ1-1; D remains unclear. Germline CDR1 reads MNHEY; CDR2 reads SVGAGI. The V gene lost 6 bases and the J gene lost 0 bases, with 11 bases spanning the gap. This CDR3 spans 14 amino acids. The CDR3 protein is CASSRLGLNTEAFF. DNA for the CDR3: TGTGCCAGCAGCCGACTTGGTTTGAACACTGAAGCTTTCTTT.

The rearrangement links TRBV4-3 to TRBJ2-7, with 7 bases fitting TRBD2. The CDR3 sequence is 15 residues long. The V segment lost 3 bases and the J segment 5 bases; nucleotides outside the gene matches: 10. Looked up from germline, CDR1 is LGHNA and CDR2 is YSLEER. The chain's CDR3 is CASSQSWGGFDEQYF. The CDR3 nucleotides read TGCGCCAGCAGCCAGTCCTGGGGGGGGTTCGACGAGCAGTACTTC.

This chain joins TRBV12-5 and TRBJ2-5; 12 nucleotides match TRBD2. CDR1 is LGHNT and CDR2 is FRNRAP in the germline V gene. CDR3 length: 17 amino acids. The ends lost 2 bases at V and 0 bases at J; junction bases unmatched: 4. The CDR3 nucleotides are TGTGCTAGTGGTTTGAACTGGACTAGCGGGGACCAAGAGACCCAGTACTTC. Translation: CASGLNWTSGDQETQYF.

The chain couples TRBV27 to TRBJ1-1, with D perhaps TRBD1 (5 bases). Germline V lookup: CDR1 MNHEY, CDR2 SMNVEV (reference sequence). The CDR3 has 15 amino acids. V was pared by 4 bases and J by 5 bases, with 17 bases between. For the CDR3, the DNA is TGTGCCAGCAGTTCCCTGTCAGGGAGGGTGACTGAAGCTTTCTTT. Translated: CASSSLSGRVTEAFF.

V usage is TRBV5-6 and J usage is TRBJ2-6; 10 bases fit TRBD1. This CDR3 region has 17 residues. J was trimmed by 3 bases and V by 4 bases; bases with no gene match: 7. Looked up from germline, CDR1 is SGHDT and CDR2 is YYEEEE. CDR3 loop: CASSAGTGAFGANVLTF. The CDR3 DNA is TGTGCCAGCAGCGCCGGGACAGGGGCTTTTGGGGCCAACGTCCTGACTTTC.

This clone was seen just once. This chain uses TRBV27 with TRBJ2-5; 7 bases are shared with TRBD1. J was trimmed by 2 bases and V by 4 bases; bases with no gene match: 4. This CDR3 is 14 amino acids long. Looked up from germline, CDR1 is MNHEY and CDR2 is SMNVEV (reference sequence). Here the CDR3 reads CASSYNRGQETQYF. DNA for the CDR3: TGTGCCAGCAGTTACAACAGGGGACAAGAGACCCAGTACTTC.

This chain connects TRBV7-6 to TRBJ1-1; perhaps TRBD1 as D (5 bases). The ends were cut back, 1 base at V and 3 bases at J, with 12 bases in the middle. The length of the CDR3 is 15 residues. Looked up from germline, CDR1 is SGHVS and CDR2 is FNYEAQ. The CDR3 bases are TGTGCCAGCAGCTTAGAGGGGATAAGGGACACTGAAGCTTTCTTT. Its protein product is CASSLEGIRDTEAFF.

This clone came up a few times. The V gene is TRBV18, the J gene TRBJ1-2; maybe TRBD1 (6 bases). Germline values: CDR1 KGHSH, CDR2 LQKENI. Trimming took 2 bases from V and 4 from J, leaving 14 bases between them. This CDR3 has 15 amino acids. Here the CDR3 reads CASSPSTQGSYGYTF. The CDR3 coding sequence is TGTGCCAGCTCACCATCTACGCAGGGGAGCTATGGCTACACCTTC.

The chain carries TRBV7-2 and TRBJ2-1; 7 bases line up with TRBD2. This CDR3 region has 14 residues. V shed 2 bases, J shed 8 bases, and the junction held 6 bases outside the gene matches. Germline V gene sequence: CDR1 SGHTA, CDR2 FQGNSA. The CDR3 sequence is CASSLSTSRYEQFF. Here the CDR3 DNA reads TGTGCCAGCAGCTTATCGACTAGCAGGTATGAGCAGTTCTTC.

A few counts support this clone. The chain couples TRBV5-1 to TRBJ2-2; 7 bases agree with TRBD2. Germline V gene data show CDR1 as SGHRS and CDR2 as YFSETQ. This CDR3 is built from 16 residues. V shed 0 bases and J 1 base; nucleotides not matched to a gene: 3. The CDR3 loop is CASSLAERGNTGELFF. CDR3 nucleotides: TGCGCCAGCAGCTTGGCCGAGCGGGGGAACACCGGGGAGCTGTTTTTT.

The J gene is TRBJ1-1, the V gene TRBV18, with TRBD1 matching over 8 bases. The CDR3 length is 16 residues. With 3 bases clipped from V and 4 bases from J, the junction kept 10 bases outside the gene matches. CDR1 and CDR2 from the germline V gene are KGHSH and LQKENI. Here the CDR3 reads CASSPQGQGEVTEAFF. The CDR3 nucleotides read TGTGCCAGCTCACCCCAAGGACAGGGCGAGGTCACTGAAGCTTTCTTT.

This clone was found a few times. The gene calls are TRBV27 and TRBJ1-2; D perhaps matches TRBD1 (5 bases). Looked up from germline, CDR1 is MNHEY and CDR2 is SMNVEV (reference sequence). Trimming removed 6 bases from V and 4 bases from J, with 12 bases in between. The CDR3 spans 13 residues. The CDR3 DNA is TGTGCCAGCAGGTCAGGGATGACCTATGGCTACACCTTC. It specifies CASRSGMTYGYTF.

The V call is TRBV10-3, the J call TRBJ2-7; 8 bases agree with TRBD2. Germline-derived CDR1 and CDR2 are ENHRY and SYGVKD. The CDR3 totals 13 residues. Germline trimming cut 8 bases from V and 0 bases from J; bases unmatched to any gene: 3. The CDR3 here is CAIGAGASYEQYF. DNA for the CDR3: TGTGCCATCGGAGCGGGAGCCTCCTACGAGCAGTACTTC.

In this sample, this clone turned up a few times. This rearrangement joins TRBV15 to TRBJ1-2; perhaps TRBD1 as D (5 bases). CDR1 is LNHNV, CDR2 YYDKDF, per germline (reference sequence). The CDR3 spans 18 residues. The germline V and J ends were trimmed by 0 bases and 2 bases, with 19 bases remaining between them. The CDR3 spells CATSRDQPGGRGNYGYTF. For the CDR3, the DNA is TGTGCCACCAGCAGAGATCAGCCAGGCGGAAGGGGAAACTATGGCTACACCTTC.

The chain carries TRBV5-1 and TRBJ1-2, with 7 bases lining up with TRBD1. CDR1 SGHRS and CDR2 YFSETQ come from the germline V gene. The CDR3 length is 13 residues. Trimming took 3 bases from V and 2 from J; bases not matched to a gene: 1. CDR3: CASSSTGNYGYTF. In nucleotides, the CDR3 is TGCGCCAGCAGCTCGACAGGGAACTATGGCTACACCTTC.

The chain combines TRBV11-2 with TRBJ2-1; tentative D call: TRBD2 (6 bases). Germline V lookup: CDR1 SGHAT, CDR2 FQNNGV. V dropped 4 bases and J dropped 0 bases, with 16 bases sitting between them. The CDR3 covers 17 residues. In DNA form, the CDR3 reads TGTGCCAGCAGCTCGGGGGATGGGACGAGCTCCTACAATGAGCAGTTCTTC. This translates into CASSSGDGTSSYNEQFF.

The chain couples TRBV6-1 to TRBJ2-5; D is possibly TRBD2 (5 bases). The CDR3 consists of 18 residues. Germline V gene lookup returns CDR1 MNHNS and CDR2 SASEGT. Trimming shortened V by 3 bases and J by 1 base, and 21 bases separated the two germline ends. The CDR3: CASSDTGAAKNFQETQYF. In nucleotides, the CDR3 is TGTGCCAGCAGTGATACCGGAGCGGCAAAGAATTTCCAAGAGACCCAGTACTTC.

This chain connects TRBV5-5 to TRBJ1-2; the match to TRBD1 covers 9 bases. The CDR3 runs to 14 residues. Germline lookup yields CDR1 SGHKS and CDR2 YYEKEE (reference sequence). Trimming at V came to 0 bases and at J to 7 bases, leaving 4 bases not matched to a gene. CDR3 DNA sequence: TGTGCCAGCAGCTTGGCCGGGACAGGGAGTGGCTACACCTTC. Translation gives CASSLAGTGSGYTF.

The chain carries TRBV5-1 and TRBJ2-1; 8 nucleotides align to TRBD2. From germline, CDR1 is SGHRS and CDR2 YFSETQ. V trimming: 0 bases; J trimming: 4 bases; junction bases outside the gene matches: 3. The CDR3 sequence is 15 residues long. CDR3 amino acids: CASSLGGRSYNEQFF. The CDR3, as DNA: TGCGCCAGCAGCTTGGGCGGGAGGTCTTACAATGAGCAGTTCTTC. Full variable domain (rest looked up from reference TRBV5-1 and TRBJ2-1): KAGVTQTPRYLIKTRGQQVTLSCSPISGHRSVSWYQQTPGQGLQFLFEYFSETQRNKGNFPGRFSGRQFSNSRSEMNVSTLELGDSALYLCASSLGGRSYNEQFFGPGTRLTVL.

The DNA for the CDR3 is TGTGCCAGCAGACAACAGGGAGATTCACCCCTCCACTTT. Its translation: CASRQQGDSPLHF. The chain has TRBV7-3 and TRBJ1-6; D possibly corresponds to TRBD1 (6 bases). Germline assignment: CDR1 SGHTA and CDR2 FQGTGA. The CDR3 sequence is 13 residues long. The V end was cut by 6 bases, the J end by 8 bases, with 11 bases between.

CDR3 region: CASSLDAGSGQQYF. The CDR3 coding sequence is TGTGCCAGCAGCTTAGACGCTGGGAGTGGCCAGCAGTACTTC. The chain carries TRBV7-9 and TRBJ2-7; D is possibly TRBD2 (5 bases). V was pared by 1 base and J by 8 bases, with 15 bases between. This CDR3 contains 14 residues. Looked up from germline, CDR1 is SEHNR and CDR2 is FQNEAQ (reference sequence).

The J gene is TRBJ1-2, the V gene TRBV12-5, with D maybe TRBD1 (5 bases). Trimming removed 6 bases at V and 5 bases at J, with 19 bases between. Germline CDR1 reads LGHNT; CDR2 reads FRNRAP. The CDR3 has 15 residues. The CDR3 sequence: CASGPDSPPRYGYTF. The CDR3 DNA is TGTGCTAGTGGACCTGACAGTCCCCCTCGGTATGGCTACACCTTC.

The chain recombines TRBV29-1 with TRBJ1-5; D remains unclear. The germline V gene encodes CDR1 SQVTM and CDR2 ANQGSEA. V shed 4 bases and J shed 0 bases, with 7 bases lying between them. There are 13 residues in the CDR3. In DNA form, the CDR3 reads TGCAGCGTTGGCGGGAATAGCAATCAGCCCCAGCATTTT. The encoded protein is CSVGGNSNQPQHF. The full variable domain, with the rest looked up from reference TRBV29-1 and TRBJ1-5, is SAVISQKPSRDICQRGTSLTIQCQVDSQVTMMFWYRQQPGQSLTLIATANQGSEATYESGFVIDKFPISRPNLTFSTLTVSNMSPEDSSIYLCSVGGNSNQPQHFGDGTRLSIL.

V is TRBV5-8 and J is TRBJ2-1; D unresolved. The CDR3 consists of 14 residues. Germline assignment: CDR1 SGHTS and CDR2 YDEGEE. V gave up 1 base and J gave up 2 bases, with 7 bases separating them. The chain's CDR3 is CASSLTVTYNEQFF. Written as DNA, the CDR3 is TGTGCCAGCAGCTTGACGGTAACCTACAATGAGCAGTTCTTC.

The chain employs TRBV6-6 and TRBJ1-2, with D perhaps TRBD1 (6 bases). The ends were cut back, 6 bases at V and 5 bases at J, with 16 bases in the middle. CDR3 size: 14 residues. The germline CDR1 and CDR2 sequences are MNHNY and SVGAGI (reference sequence). CDR3 loop: CASRSGTPLYGYTF. As DNA, the CDR3 is TGTGCCAGCAGATCAGGGACACCCCTTTATGGCTACACCTTC.